The 20 T cell receptor beta chains below were found in one sample sequenced in a study of T cell responses to AZD1222 COVID-19 vaccine. Here immunoSEQ multiplex PCR was the method, and the copy in TCRdb shows in-frame clones only, minus some. Here the sample spans around 210,000 clones, about 95% being singletons. The sample in question was peripheral blood, obtained 28 days after the second dose of the MenACWY control vaccine. The source is an adult who received the MenACWY meningococcal vaccine as a control.

This chain links TRBV6-5 with TRBJ2-6; no clear D gene. V was clipped by 0 bases and J by 2 bases, with 8 bases between them. This CDR3 has 16 amino acids. Germline V gene data show CDR1 as MNHEY and CDR2 as SVGAGI. The CDR3 reads CASSYSVSPGANVLTF. CDR3 in DNA: TGTGCCAGCAGTTACTCCGTCAGTCCTGGGGCCAACGTCCTGACTTTC.

This chain uses TRBV5-1 with TRBJ1-6; 7 bases agree with TRBD1. V was pared by 0 bases and J by 7 bases, with 10 bases of the junction left unmatched. CDR1 is SGHRS, CDR2 YFSETQ, per germline. The CDR3 runs to 17 residues. The CDR3 bases are TGCGCCAGCAGCTTGGCTCCAGGGGGTATCGGAAATTCACCCCTCCACTTT. Translated, it gives CASSLAPGGIGNSPLHF.

The chain carries TRBV5-1 and TRBJ2-1; perhaps TRBD1 as D (7 bases). V gave up 7 bases and J gave up 6 bases, with 20 bases separating them. The CDR3 is 15 residues long. Germline V gene sequence: CDR1 SGHRS, CDR2 YFSETQ. Here the CDR3 reads CASSGGEGGANEQFF. CDR3 nucleotides: TGCGCCAGCTCAGGAGGGGAAGGGGGCGCCAATGAGCAGTTCTTC.

The chain links TRBV25-1 to TRBJ1-1; TRBD1 agrees at 7 bases. Looked up from germline, CDR1 is MGHDK and CDR2 is SYGVNS. J lost 0 bases, V lost 6 bases, and 1 base had no gene match. The CDR3 sequence is 13 residues long. The CDR3 DNA reads as TGTGCCAGCAGCGGGACAGTGAACACTGAAGCTTTCTTT. Translation gives CASSGTVNTEAFF.

Concerning this clone: In the same sample, other DNA sequences code for this CDR3. The chain joins TRBV5-6 to TRBJ1-2; D is ambiguous. Trimming pared 1 base from V and 4 bases from J, leaving 8 bases between. From germline, CDR1 is SGHDT and CDR2 YYEEEE. This CDR3 contains 13 residues. The CDR3: CASSLNGLYGYTF. The CDR3 nucleotides are TGTGCCAGCAGCTTGAACGGACTCTATGGCTACACCTTC.

CDR3 DNA: TGTGCCAGCTCACCACTTGCCGAAGTAGGAGATACGCAGTATTTT. Its translation: CASSPLAEVGDTQYF. This chain uses TRBV18 with TRBJ2-3; D unresolved. The CDR3 extends over 15 amino acids. With 1 base removed from V and 5 bases from J, the gap between germline ends came to 13 bases. Germline CDR1 reads KGHSH; CDR2 reads LQKENI.

In this sample, this clone turned up once. The chain combines TRBV6-6 with TRBJ1-1; a weak D match, TRBD1 (5 bases). Germline CDR1 is MNHNY and CDR2 is SVGAGI (reference sequence). V lost 5 bases and J 0 bases, leaving 10 bases between the germline ends. This CDR3 region has 14 residues. CDR3 in DNA: TGTGCCAGCAGTCCACAGGTTTTGAACACTGAAGCTTTCTTT. This gives the protein CASSPQVLNTEAFF.

The genes are TRBV4-3 and TRBJ1-2; a weak D match, TRBD1 (5 bases). Trimming removed 0 bases from V and 8 bases from J, with 16 bases in between. Per germline, CDR1 LGHNA and CDR2 YSLEER. The CDR3 totals 15 residues. The CDR3 DNA sequence: TGCGCCAGCAGCCAAGACCGGGGCCCCTTTGCGGGCTACACCTTC. This codes for CASSQDRGPFAGYTF.

The chain couples TRBV2 to TRBJ1-5; 7 bases align to TRBD1. The V gene's germline CDR1 is SNHLY and CDR2 FYNNEI. The CDR3 loop spans 15 amino acids. The J segment lost 2 bases and the V segment lost 8 bases, leaving 9 bases of the junction unmatched. In nucleotides, the CDR3 is TGTGCCAGCGATGATCCGGGACAGCGCAATCAGCCCCAGCATTTT. Encoded protein: CASDDPGQRNQPQHF.

Here the CDR3 reads CASSLGNHGAGGPNNEQFF. The DNA of the CDR3 is TGCGCCAGCAGCTTGGGCAACCATGGGGCGGGGGGCCCTAACAATGAGCAGTTCTTC. The rearrangement uses TRBV5-1 and TRBJ2-1; the match to TRBD2 covers 8 bases. CDR1 and CDR2 (germline): SGHRS, YFSETQ. The CDR3 is 19 residues long. Trimming at V came to 0 bases and at J to 5 bases, leaving 16 bases not matched to a gene.

This chain connects TRBV28 to TRBJ1-1; 7 bases fit TRBD1. V lost 5 bases, J lost 8 bases, and 8 bases stayed unmatched. CDR1 is MDHEN and CDR2 is SYDVKM in the germline V gene. CDR3 length equals 13 residues. The CDR3 is CASSLSGTAEAFF. DNA for the CDR3: TGTGCCAGCAGTCTCTCCGGGACAGCCGAAGCTTTCTTT. Using reference TRBV28 and TRBJ1-1 for the parts outside the CDR3, the full variable domain is DVKVTQSSRYLVKRTGEKVFLECVQDMDHENMFWYRQDPGLGLRLIYFSYDVKMKEKGDIPEGYSVSREKKERFSLILESASTNQTSMYLCASSLSGTAEAFFGQGTRLTVV.

This chain's CDR3 is CASSPGGLSYNEQFF. The CDR3 DNA reads as TGTGCCAGCAGTCCCGGGGGACTAAGCTACAATGAGCAGTTCTTC. The chain has TRBV6-2 or TRBV6-3 and TRBJ2-1, with 7 bases that match TRBD2. Germline V CDR1 and CDR2: MNHEY, SVGEGT. Trimming removed 5 bases from V and 3 bases from J; junction bases left unmatched: 7. The CDR3 has 15 residues.

This chain joins TRBV27 and TRBJ2-2; TRBD1 aligns across 8 bases. The length of the CDR3 is 15 residues. With 5 bases clipped from V and 1 base from J, the junction kept 3 bases outside the gene matches. Germline CDR1 MNHEY, CDR2 SMNVEV (reference sequence). CDR3 DNA sequence: TGTGCCAGCAGTCCGGACAGGGTGAACACCGGGGAGCTGTTTTTT. Translating it yields CASSPDRVNTGELFF.

The chain has TRBV27 and TRBJ1-2; D is undetermined. The germline CDR1 and CDR2 sequences are MNHEY and SMNVEV (reference sequence). Trimming removed 2 bases from V and 7 bases from J, with 8 bases in between. The CDR3 consists of 12 residues. The CDR3 reads CASSLQICGYTF. CDR3 in DNA: TGTGCCAGCAGTTTACAGATCTGTGGCTACACCTTC.

The gene calls are TRBV13 and TRBJ1-1; TRBD1 aligns across 7 bases. The V gene's germline CDR1 is PRHDT and CDR2 FYEKMQ (reference sequence). There are 15 residues in the CDR3. The V segment lost 5 bases and the J segment 1 base; nucleotides outside the gene matches: 7. In DNA, the CDR3 is TGTGCCAGCAGCCCCGACAGGGCCTCGAACACTGAAGCTTTCTTT. As protein: CASSPDRASNTEAFF.

The V and J genes are TRBV30 and TRBJ2-1; possible D gene TRBD2, 6 bases. V lost 2 bases and J 0 bases, leaving 11 bases between the germline ends. Germline CDR1 and CDR2: GTSNPN and SVGIG (reference sequence). This CDR3 has 15 amino acids. CDR3 nucleotides: TGTGCCTGGAGTCCATCTAGCGTCTCCTACAATGAGCAGTTCTTC. This gives the protein CAWSPSSVSYNEQFF.

The chain combines TRBV6-5 with TRBJ2-7; D call uncertain. The V end was cut by 7 bases, the J end by 7 bases, with 14 bases between. From germline, CDR1 is MNHEY and CDR2 SVGAGI. The CDR3 is made up of 12 amino acids. The CDR3 loop is CASNPPIGEQYF. The CDR3 nucleotides are TGTGCCAGCAACCCACCGATAGGGGAGCAGTACTTC.

The rearrangement joins TRBV4-3 to TRBJ2-7; 7 bases are a match to TRBD2. Germline CDR1 LGHNA, CDR2 YSLEER. Trimming at V came to 2 bases and at J to 3 bases, leaving 7 bases not matched to a gene. The CDR3 extends over 15 amino acids. CDR3 loop: CASSQWASGDYEQYF. The DNA for the CDR3 is TGCGCCAGCAGCCAATGGGCTAGCGGAGACTACGAGCAGTACTTC.

The chain carries TRBV28 and TRBJ1-2, with a tentative D call TRBD1 (6 bases). The CDR3 length is 13 residues. V was pared by 4 bases and J by 4 bases, with 10 bases between. CDR1 is MDHEN, CDR2 SYDVKM, per germline. The CDR3 region has the DNA TGTGCCAGCAGTTCTACGACAGGCTATGGCTACACCTTC. This codes for CASSSTTGYGYTF.

This rearrangement joins TRBV29-1 to TRBJ2-1; 12 nucleotides line up with TRBD2. V was clipped by 4 bases and J by 6 bases; unmatched bases: 7. Germline V CDR1 and CDR2: SQVTM, ANQGSEA. The CDR3 covers 15 residues. The CDR3 region is CSVAGLAGRTNEQFF. The CDR3 nucleotides read TGCAGCGTTGCCGGACTAGCGGGACGAACCAATGAGCAGTTCTTC.